Below, 32 T cell receptor beta chains from the same sample are listed, as sequenced in a study of T cell responses to AZD1222 COVID-19 vaccine. The data were produced by immunoSEQ multiplex PCR, yet TCRdb's version contains in-frame clones alone and is incomplete. The sample has some 140,000 clones, 80% to 90% seen once; the top ten hold around 9.5%. Sequences were derived from peripheral blood, sampled 28 days after the second AZD1222 dose. The origin of the receptors is an adult who received the AZD1222 COVID-19 vaccine.

The CDR3 nucleotides are TGTGCCACCAGCAGATCTACACAGGGTCTCTCTGGCTACACCTTC. Translated: CATSRSTQGLSGYTF. The chain carries TRBV15 and TRBJ1-2, with a possible D match to TRBD1 (6 bases). The CDR3 length is 15 residues. Trimming stripped 2 bases from V and 7 bases from J, with 17 bases between. The germline V gene has CDR1 LNHNV and CDR2 YYDKDF (reference sequence).

The chain couples TRBV13 to TRBJ2-1; 11 bases agree with TRBD2. V shed 0 bases and J 8 bases; nucleotides not matched to a gene: 6. Per germline, CDR1 PRHDT and CDR2 FYEKMQ (reference sequence). The CDR3 is 16 amino acids. The CDR3 DNA reads TGTGCCAGCAGCTTAGGCCAGGGGACTAGCGGATATGAGCAGTTCTTC. It yields the protein CASSLGQGTSGYEQFF.

In this sample, this clone turned up once. The rearrangement uses TRBV6-5 and TRBJ1-5; 7 bases are a match to TRBD1. Germline CDR1 reads MNHEY; CDR2 reads SVGAGI. The CDR3 is 14 amino acids. V lost 8 bases, J lost 0 bases, and 4 bases stayed unmatched. The CDR3 DNA reads TGTGCCAGCTTGACAGGGAATAGCAATCAGCCCCAGCATTTT. This translates into CASLTGNSNQPQHF.

The chain uses TRBV3-1 (or the pseudogene TRBV3-2) and TRBJ1-1; a possible D gene is TRBD1 (5 bases). The V gene lost 2 bases and the J gene lost 4 bases, with 11 bases spanning the gap. This CDR3 is 14 amino acids long. Germline-derived CDR1 and CDR2 are LGHDT and YNNKEL (reference sequence). The CDR3 here is CASSQREGPTEAFF. The DNA of the CDR3 is TGTGCCAGCAGCCAAAGAGAGGGACCCACTGAAGCTTTCTTT.

CDR3 in DNA: TGTGCCAGCAGCCGGCCGCCGGGGAGGAATGAGCAGTTCTTC. It encodes CASSRPPGRNEQFF. The rearrangement uses TRBV11-2 and TRBJ2-1, with D maybe TRBD2 (6 bases). V lost 5 bases and J 7 bases, leaving 15 bases between the germline ends. The CDR3 has 14 residues. Per germline, CDR1 SGHAT and CDR2 FQNNGV.

J is TRBJ1-2 and V is TRBV6-5, with 7 bases fitting TRBD1. The CDR3 extends over 14 amino acids. Germline V gives CDR1 MNHEY, CDR2 SVGAGI. V gave up 2 bases and J gave up 7 bases; unmatched junction bases: 7. As DNA, the CDR3 is TGTGCCAGCAGTTACCTTACAGGGGTCCCTGGCTACACCTTC. Its translation: CASSYLTGVPGYTF.

The chain is built from TRBV18 and TRBJ2-3; D gene ambiguous. This CDR3 is 13 amino acids long. Germline loops: CDR1 KGHSH, CDR2 LQKENI. V lost 5 bases, J lost 0 bases, and 6 bases lay in between. The CDR3 reads CASSIGSTDTQYF. As DNA, the CDR3 is TGTGCCAGCTCAATCGGCAGCACAGATACGCAGTATTTT.

J is TRBJ1-5 and V is TRBV5-1; no clear D. The germline V and J ends were trimmed by 0 bases and 2 bases, with 12 bases remaining between them. The CDR3 has 16 amino acids. The germline V gene encodes CDR1 SGHRS and CDR2 YFSETQ. DNA of the CDR3: TGCGCCAGCAGCTTGGTCCCATTTGGGGGCAATCAGCCCCAGCATTTT. Its translation: CASSLVPFGGNQPQHF.

CDR3 amino acids: CASSYQATNEKLFF. As DNA, the CDR3 is TGCGCCAGCAGCTATCAGGCAACTAATGAAAAACTGTTTTTT. The chain is built from TRBV5-1 and TRBJ1-4; D is unresolved. Trimming shortened V by 3 bases and J by 0 bases, and 6 bases separated the two germline ends. Germline V gives CDR1 SGHRS, CDR2 YFSETQ. The CDR3 sequence is 14 residues long. The full variable domain, in which reference TRBV5-1 and TRBJ1-4 provide the parts outside the CDR3, is KAGVTQTPRYLIKTRGQQVTLSCSPISGHRSVSWYQQTPGQGLQFLFEYFSETQRNKGNFPGRFSGRQFSNSRSEMNVSTLELGDSALYLCASSYQATNEKLFFGSGTQLSVL.

This chain joins TRBV6-5 and TRBJ1-4, with D perhaps matching TRBD1 (5 bases). The ends were cut back, 2 bases at V and 0 bases at J, with 7 bases in the middle. Germline CDR1 MNHEY, CDR2 SVGAGI. The CDR3 is 15 residues long. CDR3 amino acids: CASSYDSATNEKLFF. The CDR3 nucleotides are TGTGCCAGCAGTTACGACAGCGCAACTAATGAAAAACTGTTTTTT.

A word on this clone: Other DNA sequences in this sample translate to the same CDR3. The CDR3 loop is CASSLRRNTEAFF. The CDR3 DNA reads TGTGCCAGCAGTCTCCGAAGGAACACTGAAGCTTTCTTT. The chain has TRBV12-3 or TRBV12-4 and TRBJ1-1, with D hard to call. Trimming left V 5 bases short and J 1 base short, with 8 bases between. The CDR3 totals 13 residues.

The J gene is TRBJ1-5, the V gene TRBV24-1; D unclear. The CDR3 covers 14 residues. Germline V gives CDR1 KGHDR, CDR2 SFDVKD. V gave up 1 base and J gave up 0 bases, with 3 bases separating them. The CDR3 region is CATSDFRSNQPQHF. The CDR3 region has the DNA TGTGCCACCAGTGATTTTCGTAGCAATCAGCCCCAGCATTTT.

The chain uses TRBV19 and TRBJ1-2; 7 bases agree with TRBD1. The V gene end was trimmed by 0 bases and the J gene end by 8 bases; junction bases not matched to a gene: 3. Germline V gives CDR1 LNHDA, CDR2 SQIVND (reference sequence). The CDR3 runs to 13 residues. CDR3 DNA: TGTGCCAGTAGTATAGACAGGGGGTCCGGCTACACCTTC. This sequence encodes CASSIDRGSGYTF.

This sequence joins TRBV9 and TRBJ2-1, with D perhaps TRBD2 (6 bases). V lost 0 bases to trimming and J lost 3 bases, with 10 bases between them. The CDR3 consists of 15 residues. In germline, CDR1 is SGDLS, CDR2 YYNGEE. DNA of the CDR3: TGTGCCAGCAGCGTAGGGACGGGGGTCTACAATGAGCAGTTCTTC. Translating gives CASSVGTGVYNEQFF.

This rearrangement joins TRBV7-8 to TRBJ2-7; D not resolved. Looked up from germline, CDR1 is SGHVS and CDR2 is FQNEAQ. This CDR3 is built from 11 residues. V gave up 0 bases and J gave up 7 bases, with 4 bases separating them. The CDR3 DNA sequence: TGTGCCAGCAGCTTAGCGGGGGAGCAGTACTTC. This gives the protein CASSLAGEQYF.

The CDR3 DNA reads TGTGCCAGCAGGCGTGGACTAGCAGTCACAGATACGCAGTATTTT. Amino acid sequence: CASRRGLAVTDTQYF. The gene calls are TRBV5-6 and TRBJ2-3; 8 bases line up with TRBD2. This CDR3 spans 15 amino acids. Per the germline V gene, CDR1 is SGHDT and CDR2 is YYEEEE. V dropped 5 bases and J dropped 2; count of bases not matched to a gene: 7.

The CDR3 spells CASSRPNEKLFF. DNA for the CDR3: TGTGCCAGTAGTAGACCCAATGAAAAACTGTTTTTT. The gene calls are TRBV19 and TRBJ1-4, with no clear D. The V gene's germline CDR1 is LNHDA and CDR2 SQIVND (reference sequence). V was clipped by 4 bases and J by 5 bases, with 5 bases between them. CDR3 length: 12 residues. Variable domain in full (rest from reference TRBV19 and TRBJ1-4): DGGITQSPKYLFRKEGQNVTLSCEQNLNHDAMYWYRQDPGQGLRLIYYSQIVNDFQKGDIAEGYSVSREKKESFPLTVTSAQKNPTAFYLCASSRPNEKLFFGSGTQLSVL.

The rearrangement links TRBV23-1 to TRBJ1-1; D is ambiguous. Being an ORF, TRBV23-1 has a function that is uncertain. CDR3 length: 14 residues. Trimming pared 5 bases from V and 3 bases from J, leaving 13 bases between. The chain's CDR3 is CASSFLGRHTEAFF. CDR3 in DNA: TGCGCCAGCAGTTTTCTGGGTCGGCACACTGAAGCTTTCTTT.

The chain has TRBV30 and TRBJ2-2; a weak D match, TRBD1 (6 bases). Trimming cost V 7 bases and J 6 bases, with 15 bases left between them. The CDR3 extends over 13 amino acids. CDR1 and CDR2 (germline): GTSNPN, SVGIG (reference sequence). The CDR3: CASFITGPGELFF. Written as DNA, the CDR3 is TGTGCCTCTTTTATTACAGGGCCCGGGGAGCTGTTTTTT.

This clone was seen a single time. This sequence joins TRBV19 and TRBJ2-5, with D possibly being TRBD1 (7 bases). This CDR3 comprises 16 residues. Germline lookup yields CDR1 LNHDA and CDR2 SQIVND (reference sequence). V lost 4 bases, J lost 0 bases, and 15 bases lay in between. The CDR3 protein is CASSRQGGGYQETQYF. The CDR3 DNA is TGTGCCAGTAGTAGACAGGGAGGAGGGTACCAAGAGACCCAGTACTTC.

This sequence joins TRBV3-1 (or the pseudogene TRBV3-2) and TRBJ2-6; D gene uncertain. The germline V gene encodes CDR1 LGHDT and CDR2 YNNKEL (reference sequence). This CDR3 has 15 amino acids. Between the trimmed V and J ends, which lost 2 bases and 0 bases, there was a span of 5 bases. The CDR3 DNA reads TGTGCCAGCAGCCAACCAAACTCTGGGGCCAACGTCCTGACTTTC. Translating it yields CASSQPNSGANVLTF.

CDR3 protein: CASSYSGQGVSQPQHF. The CDR3 nucleotides read TGTGCCAGCAGCTACTCGGGACAGGGGGTCTCTCAGCCCCAGCATTTT. V gene TRBV27 combines with J gene TRBJ1-5; 11 nucleotides match TRBD1. CDR3 length: 16 amino acids. Trimming cost V 6 bases and J 6 bases; bases outside gene matches: 10. Per germline, CDR1 MNHEY and CDR2 SMNVEV (reference sequence).

The V call is TRBV13, the J call TRBJ1-1; TRBD1 aligns across 7 bases. CDR3 length: 17 residues. Trimming took 3 bases from V and 3 from J; bases not matched to a gene: 13. The V gene's germline CDR1 is PRHDT and CDR2 FYEKMQ (reference sequence). The CDR3, as DNA: TGTGCCAGCAGCTTTGTAGCATCGGGACAGACTTACACTGAAGCTTTCTTT. Residues: CASSFVASGQTYTEAFF.

V gene TRBV4-1 combines with J gene TRBJ2-5, with TRBD2 as a possible D gene (7 bases). Germline CDR1 is MGHRA and CDR2 is YSYEKL. The CDR3 extends over 17 amino acids. V shed 3 bases and J shed 4 bases, with 21 bases lying between them. The CDR3 reads CASSQSFGGALGETQYF. DNA for the CDR3: TGCGCCAGCAGCCAGTCATTTGGGGGGGCTCTAGGAGAGACCCAGTACTTC.

The chain employs TRBV9 and TRBJ1-3; D not resolved. The germline V gene has CDR1 SGDLS and CDR2 YYNGEE. The CDR3 loop spans 16 amino acids. Trimming pared 4 bases from V and 0 bases from J, leaving 14 bases between. The CDR3 DNA reads as TGTGCCAGCAGCCCCTTCTTTGTCCTCTCTGGAAACACCATATATTTT. Residues: CASSPFFVLSGNTIYF. Supplemented by reference TRBV9 and TRBJ1-3, the full variable domain reads DSGVTQTPKHLITATGQRVTLRCSPRSGDLSVYWYQQSLDQGLQFLIQYYNGEERAKGNILERFSAQQFPDLHSELNLSSLELGDSALYFCASSPFFVLSGNTIYFGEGSWLTVV.

Note on this clone: In the same sample, other DNA sequences code for this CDR3. The J gene is TRBJ1-6, the V gene TRBV6-5, with D possibly TRBD1 on 5 matching bases. V was shortened by 0 bases and J by 10 bases, with 7 bases between the two germline ends. This CDR3 contains 13 residues. Per the germline V gene, CDR1 is MNHEY and CDR2 is SVGAGI. The CDR3: CASSYSRDSPLHF. As DNA, the CDR3 is TGTGCCAGCAGTTACTCACGGGACTCACCCCTCCACTTT.

Turning to this clone: Within the sample, other DNA sequences also encode this same CDR3. The chain couples TRBV2 to TRBJ1-2; D is unclear. Germline assignment: CDR1 SNHLY and CDR2 FYNNEI. This CDR3 has 14 residues. Trimming removed 1 base from V and 0 bases from J, with 6 bases in between. The CDR3 coding sequence is TGTGCCAGCAGTGAAGGGAGGTCTAACTATGGCTACACCTTC. Protein: CASSEGRSNYGYTF. Based on the CDR3 plus reference TRBV2 and TRBJ1-2, the full variable domain is EPEVTQTPSHQVTQMGQEVILRCVPISNHLYFYWYRQILGQKVEFLVSFYNNEISEKSEIFDDQFSVERPDGSNFTLKIRSTKLEDSAMYFCASSEGRSNYGYTFGSGTRLTVV.

The chain joins TRBV7-9 to TRBJ2-1; D is unresolved. Trimming cost V 3 bases and J 6 bases, with 12 bases left between them. The CDR3 length is 14 residues. Germline CDR1 SEHNR, CDR2 FQNEAQ (reference sequence). The CDR3, as DNA: TGTGCCAGCAGCTTGTACGCCCTAGTCAATGAGCAGTTCTTC. As protein: CASSLYALVNEQFF. Variable domain in full (rest from reference TRBV7-9 and TRBJ2-1): DTGVSQNPRHKITKRGQNVTFRCDPISEHNRLYWYRQTLGQGPEFLTYFQNEAQLEKSRLLSDRFSAERPKGSFSTLEIQRTEQGDSAMYLCASSLYALVNEQFFGPGTRLTVL.

V is TRBV3-1 (or the pseudogene TRBV3-2) and J is TRBJ2-1; TRBD2 is a possible D gene (5 bases). V was clipped by 0 bases and J by 3 bases, with 12 bases between them. Germline V gene lookup returns CDR1 LGHDT and CDR2 YNNKEL (reference sequence). This CDR3 spans 16 amino acids. CDR3 amino acids: CASSQDDYPFYNEQFF. The CDR3 coding sequence is TGTGCCAGCAGCCAAGATGACTACCCCTTCTACAATGAGCAGTTCTTC.

V gene TRBV6-6 combines with J gene TRBJ2-2; D not resolved. V was cut by 5 bases and J by 5 bases, with 9 bases left in between. Germline CDR1 MNHNY, CDR2 SVGAGI (reference sequence). There are 13 residues in the CDR3. The CDR3 DNA is TGTGCCAGCAGTCCCGAAGGGACCGGGGAGCTGTTTTTT. Protein product: CASSPEGTGELFF.

A remark on this clone: Germline is not matched at one junction end, which may reflect a read error. The chain joins TRBV18 to TRBJ1-1; D remains ambiguous. Germline-derived CDR1 and CDR2 are KGHSH and LQKENI. This CDR3 contains 12 residues. The CDR3, as DNA: TGTGTCAGCTCGGCGGAGAACACTGAAGCTTTCTTT. Translation: CVSSAENTEAFF.

This sequence joins TRBV11-2 and TRBJ2-1; 7 bases map to TRBD2. The CDR3 runs 15 residues. Germline values: CDR1 SGHAT, CDR2 FQNNGV. With V trimmed by 3 bases and J by 2 bases, 4 bases remained unmatched. The CDR3: CASSLGGGTYNEQFF. The CDR3, as DNA: TGTGCCAGCAGCTTGGGCGGGGGAACCTACAATGAGCAGTTCTTC.